This passage covers 12 T cell receptor beta chains from one sample sequenced in a study of Graves' ophthalmopathy and Graves' hyperthyroidism. Amplified material comprised TCR beta CDR3 regions derived from RNA transcripts. Amplification began with first-round RT-PCR using HTBI primers, then second-round multiplex PCR was performed. MiXCR was run by TCRdb on the multiplex PCR reads, yielding one entry per CDR3 protein. The sample records 900,000 to 1,200,000 distinct CDR3 sequences, about two fifths being singletons. Sample: peripheral blood or thyroid tissue (not recorded which). The receptors here all came from an adult man with Graves' hyperthyroidism.

This clonotype was detected only a few times. This sequence joins TRBV6-2 or TRBV6-3 and TRBJ1-4; D is undetermined. Trimming shortened V by 4 bases and J by 3 bases, and 9 bases separated the two germline ends. The CDR3 is made up of 14 amino acids. CDR1 is MNHEY and CDR2 is SVGEGT in the germline V gene. CDR3 amino acids: CASSSVRPNEKLFF. The CDR3 nucleotides read TGTGCCAGCAGTTCAGTTCGACCTAATGAAAAACTGTTTTTT.

This clonotype was detected a few times. The chain employs TRBV28 and TRBJ2-5, with D perhaps TRBD1 or TRBD2 (6 bases each). The CDR3 is 14 amino acids. V was cut by 5 bases and J by 5 bases, with 15 bases left in between. CDR1 is MDHEN, CDR2 SYDVKM, per germline. This chain's CDR3 is CASSAPGGGETQYF. DNA of the CDR3: TGTGCCAGCAGTGCCCCCGGGGGCGGGGAGACCCAGTACTTC.

This clonotype has a handful of counts. This chain joins TRBV27 and TRBJ2-7; perhaps TRBD2 as D (6 bases). CDR1 and CDR2 (germline): MNHEY, SMNVEV (reference sequence). V was pared by 4 bases and J by 2 bases, with 15 bases between. The CDR3 has 15 residues. The CDR3 coding sequence is TGTGCCAGCAGTTCCTTAGCGGAGGTCGCCTACGAGCAGTACTTC. It yields the protein CASSSLAEVAYEQYF.

This clonotype was picked up a small number of times. The chain recombines TRBV10-2 with TRBJ1-1; a weak D match, TRBD1 (5 bases). The length of the CDR3 is 15 residues. From germline, CDR1 is WSHSY and CDR2 SAAADI. Deletions cut 8 bases from V and 5 bases from J, with 21 bases between. In nucleotides, the CDR3 is TGCGCCAGCCGGATCGGTTCGGGGCTTGGGACTGAAGCTTTCTTT. Translating gives CASRIGSGLGTEAFF.

The table lists this clonotype with a count of one. This sequence joins TRBV10-3 and TRBJ1-2, with D possibly TRBD1 on 5 matching bases. The CDR3 has 13 residues. Germline lookup yields CDR1 ENHRY and CDR2 SYGVKD. V was clipped by 0 bases and J by 8 bases, with 10 bases between them. In DNA form, the CDR3 reads TGTGCCATCAGTGAGTCAGGGGTTGAAGGCTACACCTTC. This gives the protein CAISESGVEGYTF.

This clonotype was seen only once. The chain links TRBV10-3 to TRBJ2-5; a possible D gene is TRBD2 (7 bases). Trimming removed 6 bases at V and 9 bases at J, with 20 bases between. The CDR3 contains 14 residues. Germline loops: CDR1 ENHRY, CDR2 SYGVKD. DNA of the CDR3: TGTGCCATCAGCGAGGGGGGGAACAATCAGCCCCAGTACTTC. Its protein is CAISEGGNNQPQYF.

The V call is TRBV6-5, the J call TRBJ2-2; the match to TRBD2 covers 10 bases. There are 14 residues in the CDR3. J lost 6 bases, V lost 10 bases, and 8 bases had no gene match. From germline, CDR1 is MNHEY and CDR2 SVGAGI. CDR3 protein: CATQREGLAGELFF. The CDR3 region has the DNA TGTGCCACCCAGCGGGAGGGCCTTGCCGGGGAGCTGTTTTTT.

This clonotype was seen many times. The CDR3 DNA is TGTGCCAGCAGCGCGACAGGGCCGATTGGCTACACCTTC. This encodes CASSATGPIGYTF. V gene TRBV9 combines with J gene TRBJ1-2; 7 bases agree with TRBD1. V gave up 3 bases and J gave up 7 bases; unmatched junction bases: 6. The CDR3 runs 13 residues. Germline V gene sequence: CDR1 SGDLS, CDR2 YYNGEE.

The table lists this clonotype with many counts. The J gene is TRBJ1-2, the V gene TRBV5-1; 8 bases match TRBD1. The CDR3 totals 14 residues. Losses at the gene ends were 3 bases for V and 1 base for J; bases not matched to a gene: 2. Germline loops: CDR1 SGHRS, CDR2 YFSETQ. The CDR3 DNA is TGCGCCAGCAGCTACGGACAGGGTAACTATGGCTACACCTTC. This translates into CASSYGQGNYGYTF.

Ten or more counts support this clonotype. The CDR3, as DNA: TGTGCCAGCAGGACAGGGGCCTTGGGCGAGCAGTACTTC. Its translation: CASRTGALGEQYF. This chain joins TRBV6-5 and TRBJ2-7; 8 nucleotides align to TRBD1. The CDR3 has 13 residues. Germline loops: CDR1 MNHEY, CDR2 SVGAGI. V lost 6 bases to trimming and J lost 6 bases; unmatched junction nucleotides: 7.

This clonotype was seen repeatedly, ten times or more. The rearrangement joins TRBV7-9 to TRBJ2-7; D is perhaps TRBD1 (5 bases). The germline V gene encodes CDR1 SEHNR and CDR2 FQNEAQ (reference sequence). The CDR3 contains 14 residues. Trimming stripped 5 bases from V and 3 bases from J, with 14 bases between. CDR3 in DNA: TGTGCCAGCAGCCTCGCCGACAGTCTCTACGAGCAGTACTTC. Translating it yields CASSLADSLYEQYF.

This clonotype was seen more than once but under ten times. The germline gene is not matched at one end of the junction; a read error may be the cause. In nucleotides, the CDR3 is TGTGCCAGCAGTCCCGCCGGGATGCGATACGAGCAGTACTTC. As protein: CASSPAGMRYEQYF. The V call is TRBV10-3, the J call TRBJ2-7; D is possibly TRBD2 (5 bases). The CDR3 is 14 residues long. CDR1 is ENHRY, CDR2 SYGVKD, per germline.